What follows is one T cell receptor (beta chain) and its context. The entry originates in a study of control samples from healthy donors and cancer patients. V was trimmed by 3 bases and J by 2 bases, leaving 11 bases between them. The CDR3 has 13 amino acids. CDR1 and CDR2 from the germline V gene are DFQATT and SNEGSKA (reference sequence). The data were produced by immunoSEQ multiplex PCR, yet TCRdb's version contains in-frame clones alone and is incomplete. The table includes around 150,000 clones, roughly nine tenths detected once. Source material: blood. The V and J genes are TRBV20-1 and TRBJ2-7; either TRBD1 or TRBD2 may supply D (5 bases each). The sequence came from a man aged 25 to 45 in good health. The CDR3 sequence is CSASPGRAYEQYF. As DNA, the CDR3 is TGCAGTGCTAGTCCGGGACGAGCCTACGAGCAGTACTTC.